This section outlines one TCR beta chain sequence together with its context. No cognate antigen has been identified for it. Base qualities are missing; no much larger clone stands one base away. The entire DNA extracted from each sorted CD8+ T cell subset was loaded into the assay. The immunoSEQ TCRb Assay kit was used according to manufacturer instructions to amplify TCR beta CDR3 sequences from genomic DNA. The KAPA Library Quantification Kit for Illumina platforms was used to quantify the pooled libraries by qPCR. Sequencing of the pooled libraries was done on an Illumina NextSeq 500, with clustering at roughly 0.6-1.1 pM. The study's own analysis went as follows. TCR data were analyzed using immunoSEQ ANALYZER and the R LymphoSeq package. A rearrangement efficiency score was calculated as productive divided by the sum of productive and non-productive CDR3 sequences. Clonality was assessed using the Gini coefficient and diversity using the Renyi index at alpha=1, with pairwise comparisons between timepoints within each patient. In LymphoSeq, clonal relatedness was computed using an edit distance of 3, and repertoire similarity was computed using the Bhattacharyya coefficient. To classify response, a linear discriminant analysis based on week-3 changes in clonality and diversity was built with the R MASS and caret packages. TCRdb's version of the immuneACCESS table is confined to in-frame rearrangements and falls short of the full clone set. An unresolved V gene accounts for under half of the shortfall where checked; the remainder is of unknown origin. V, J and clone size were drawn from that table, and D and trimming were deduced from the DNA. For this sample there are 15,000 to 20,000 clones; 85% to 95% appear just once. The top ten clonotypes cover 0.21% of the sample.

The source of the sample is a study of blood T cell dynamics during melanoma immunotherapy (dated by TCRdb to 2020 to 2021). At the level of the whole study: Patients with metastatic melanoma were treated with first-line pembrolizumab or nivolumab plus ipilimumab as standard of care in the United Kingdom. To find early correlates of response, the study profiled the peripheral T cell receptor repertoires of patients with metastatic melanoma both before and after one cycle of checkpoint inhibitor therapy. The training cohort was made up of consecutive patients, while a further independent group of patients from the same centre was pooled to form an external validation set. What the work shows at the level of the full study, not this receptor alone: The relatively small sample size was recognized as a factor that could limit how well the results generalize. Among sorted CD8+ subsets, TIE cells showed the highest similarity to cfDNA CDR3 sequences and the highest clonality, suggesting active turnover with convergence on dominant clones. Whether the T cell clones driving repertoire changes were melanoma-specific or reflected general immune activation could not be determined in the study.

V gives up 6 bases and J gives up 8 bases, and the segment between their germline ends measures 14 bases. The CDR3 contains 13 residues, cysteine and phenylalanine counted. Of all the DNA, just the CDR3 is kept, 39 bases in frame from base 1. The CDR1 and CDR2 encoded by the germline V gene (reference sequence) are MNHEY and SMNVEV. What the time point label conveys for this sample: week 3, after first cycle of checkpoint inhibitor. Blood samples were taken at two points: before treatment (T0) and at week 3 (W3), which came after the first cycle of checkpoint blockade. Except for two patients with rapid clinical progression, response was assessed 12 weeks after the first infusion by RECIST 1.1; disease control meant complete response, partial response or stable disease. Patients with prior systemic cancer treatment, concomitant immunosuppressant therapy or synchronous other active malignancies were excluded. Sorted CD8+ memory and naive T cell subsets were sequenced at T0 and W3 from six patients, of whom three were progressing and three had disease control. PBMC were isolated from blood with Lymphoprep and SepMate tubes, followed by red cell lysis. DNA from PBMC and sorted T cell subsets was extracted with QIAamp DNA Blood Mini kits. CD8+ T cell subsets were sorted live on a FACSAria III cytometer and then frozen prior to DNA extraction. For flow cytometry, fresh PBMC were kept at 4 degrees C in PBS with roughly 2% fetal bovine serum and analyzed within 25 hours.

The sequence joins TRBV27 to TRBJ2-1; perhaps TRBD1 is the D gene, with 6 bases matching. This specimen was effector memory CD8+ T cells from blood, taken from a patient treated with checkpoint blockade. This TCR was sampled from a human donor with melanoma. The CDR3 region: CASRGPGVYEQFF. The DNA sequence is as follows: TGTGCCAGCAGAGGGCCAGGGGTGTATGAGCAGTTCTTC.